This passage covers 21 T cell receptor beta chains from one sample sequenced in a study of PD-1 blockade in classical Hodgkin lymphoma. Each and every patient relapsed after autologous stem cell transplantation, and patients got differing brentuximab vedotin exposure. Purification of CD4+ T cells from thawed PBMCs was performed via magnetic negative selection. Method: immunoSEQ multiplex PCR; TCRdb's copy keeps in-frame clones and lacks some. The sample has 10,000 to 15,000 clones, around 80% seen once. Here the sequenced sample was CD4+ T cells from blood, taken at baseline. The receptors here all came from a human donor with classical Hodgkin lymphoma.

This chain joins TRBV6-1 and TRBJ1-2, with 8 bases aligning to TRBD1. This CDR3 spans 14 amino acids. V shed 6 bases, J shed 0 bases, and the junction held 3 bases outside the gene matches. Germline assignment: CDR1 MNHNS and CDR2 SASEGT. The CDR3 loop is CASRHRGTNYGYTF. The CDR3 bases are TGTGCCAGCAGGCACAGGGGGACTAACTATGGCTACACCTTC.

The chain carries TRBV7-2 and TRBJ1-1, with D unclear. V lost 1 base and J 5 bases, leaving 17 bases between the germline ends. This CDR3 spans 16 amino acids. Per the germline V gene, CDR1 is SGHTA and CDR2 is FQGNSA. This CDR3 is CASSLVHSSRWTEAFF. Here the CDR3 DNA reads TGTGCCAGCAGCTTAGTCCACAGTTCTAGGTGGACTGAAGCTTTCTTT.

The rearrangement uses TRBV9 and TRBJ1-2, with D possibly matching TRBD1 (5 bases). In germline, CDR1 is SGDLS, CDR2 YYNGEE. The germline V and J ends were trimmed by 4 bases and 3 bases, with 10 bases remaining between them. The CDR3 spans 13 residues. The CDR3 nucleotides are TGTGCCAGCAGCTCCGGGACGCACTATGGCTACACCTTC. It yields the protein CASSSGTHYGYTF.

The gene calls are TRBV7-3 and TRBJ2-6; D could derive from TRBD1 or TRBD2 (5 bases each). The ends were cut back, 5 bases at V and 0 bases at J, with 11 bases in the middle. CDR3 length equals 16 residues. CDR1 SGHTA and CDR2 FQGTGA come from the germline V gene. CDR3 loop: CASSPGRSSGANVLTF. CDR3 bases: TGTGCCAGCAGCCCGGGACGGTCCTCTGGGGCCAACGTCCTGACTTTC.

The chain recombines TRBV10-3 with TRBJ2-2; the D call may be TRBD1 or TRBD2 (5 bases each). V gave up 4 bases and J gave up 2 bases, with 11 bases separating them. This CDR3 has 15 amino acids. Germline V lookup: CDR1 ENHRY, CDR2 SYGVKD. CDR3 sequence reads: CAISVRGVNTGELFF. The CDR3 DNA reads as TGTGCCATCAGTGTTCGAGGGGTCAACACCGGGGAGCTGTTTTTT.

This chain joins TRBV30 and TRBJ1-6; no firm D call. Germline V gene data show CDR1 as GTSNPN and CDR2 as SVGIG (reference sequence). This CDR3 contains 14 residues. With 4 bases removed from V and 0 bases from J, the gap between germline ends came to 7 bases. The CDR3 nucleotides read TGTGCCTGGACACCGAGCTCCTATAATTCACCCCTCCACTTT. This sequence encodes CAWTPSSYNSPLHF.

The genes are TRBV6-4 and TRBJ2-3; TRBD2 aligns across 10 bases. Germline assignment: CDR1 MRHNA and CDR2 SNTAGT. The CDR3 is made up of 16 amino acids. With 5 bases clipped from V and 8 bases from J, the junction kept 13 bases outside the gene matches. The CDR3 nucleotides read TGTGCCAGCAGTCCAACTAGCGGGACAATCCGGGCTACGCAGTATTTT. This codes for CASSPTSGTIRATQYF.

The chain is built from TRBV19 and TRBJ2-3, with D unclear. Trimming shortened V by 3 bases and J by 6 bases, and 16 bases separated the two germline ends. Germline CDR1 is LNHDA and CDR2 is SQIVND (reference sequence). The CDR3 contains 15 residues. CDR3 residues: CASSISFHWRDTQYF. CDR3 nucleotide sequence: TGTGCCAGTAGTATTAGTTTTCATTGGCGTGATACGCAGTATTTT.

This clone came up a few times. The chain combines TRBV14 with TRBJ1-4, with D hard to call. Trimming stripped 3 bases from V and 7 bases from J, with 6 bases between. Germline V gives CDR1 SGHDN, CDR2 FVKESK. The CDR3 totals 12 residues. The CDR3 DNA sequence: TGTGCCAGCAGCCACACGCCTGAAAAACTGTTTTTT. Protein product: CASSHTPEKLFF.

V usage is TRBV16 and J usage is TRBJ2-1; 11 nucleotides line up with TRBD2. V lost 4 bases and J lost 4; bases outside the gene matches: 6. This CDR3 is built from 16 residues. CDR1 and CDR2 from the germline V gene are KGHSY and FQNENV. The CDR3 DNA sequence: TGTGCCAGCAGCCCCGGGACTAGCGGAGCTTACAATGAGCAGTTCTTC. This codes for CASSPGTSGAYNEQFF.

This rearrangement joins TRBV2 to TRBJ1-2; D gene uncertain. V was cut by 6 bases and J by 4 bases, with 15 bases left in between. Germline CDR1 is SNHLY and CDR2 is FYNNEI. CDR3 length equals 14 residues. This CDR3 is CASRSTTVVYGYTF. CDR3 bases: TGTGCCAGCAGGTCCACTACAGTGGTCTATGGCTACACCTTC.

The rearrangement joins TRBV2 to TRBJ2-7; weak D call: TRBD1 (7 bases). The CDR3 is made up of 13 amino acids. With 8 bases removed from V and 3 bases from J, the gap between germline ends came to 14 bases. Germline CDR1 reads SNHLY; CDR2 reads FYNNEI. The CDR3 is CASGGQGGYEQYF. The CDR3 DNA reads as TGTGCCAGCGGAGGGCAGGGGGGCTACGAGCAGTACTTC.

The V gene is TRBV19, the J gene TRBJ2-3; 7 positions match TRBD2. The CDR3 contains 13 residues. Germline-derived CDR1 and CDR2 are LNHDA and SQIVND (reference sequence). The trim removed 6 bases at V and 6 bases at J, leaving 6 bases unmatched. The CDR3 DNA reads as TGTGCCAGTAGCGGACTAGGATTGGATACGCAGTATTTT. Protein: CASSGLGLDTQYF.

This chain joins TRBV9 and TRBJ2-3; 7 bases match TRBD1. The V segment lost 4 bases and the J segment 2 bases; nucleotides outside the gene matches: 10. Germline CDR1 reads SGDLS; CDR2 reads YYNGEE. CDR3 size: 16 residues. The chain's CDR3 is CASSPDRVRLTDTQYF. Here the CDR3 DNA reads TGTGCCAGCAGCCCAGACAGGGTCCGTCTCACAGATACGCAGTATTTT.

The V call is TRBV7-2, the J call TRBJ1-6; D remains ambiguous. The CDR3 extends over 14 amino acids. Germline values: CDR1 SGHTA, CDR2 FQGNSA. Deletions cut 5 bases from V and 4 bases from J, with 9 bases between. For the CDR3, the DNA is TGTGCCAGCAGCCCTACACGATATAATTCACCCCTCCACTTT. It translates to CASSPTRYNSPLHF.

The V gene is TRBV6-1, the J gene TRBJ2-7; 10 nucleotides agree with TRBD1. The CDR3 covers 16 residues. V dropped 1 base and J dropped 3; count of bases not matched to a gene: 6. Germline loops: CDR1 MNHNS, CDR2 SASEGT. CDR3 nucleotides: TGTGCCAGCAGTGAAGGGGTGGGACAGGGGTACTACGAGCAGTACTTC. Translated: CASSEGVGQGYYEQYF.

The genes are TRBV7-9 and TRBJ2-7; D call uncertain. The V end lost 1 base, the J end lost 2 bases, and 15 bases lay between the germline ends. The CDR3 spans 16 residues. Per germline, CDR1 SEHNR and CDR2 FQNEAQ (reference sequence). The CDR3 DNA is TGTGCCAGCAGCTTAGGGGCAGGTCAAGAGGCCTACGAGCAGTACTTC. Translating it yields CASSLGAGQEAYEQYF.

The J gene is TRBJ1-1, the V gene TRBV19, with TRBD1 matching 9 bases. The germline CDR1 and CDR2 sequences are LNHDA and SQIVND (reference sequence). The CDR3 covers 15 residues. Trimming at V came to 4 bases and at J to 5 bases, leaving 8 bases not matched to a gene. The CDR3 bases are TGTGCCAGTAGTAGGGACAGGGAGAGAACGACTGAAGCTTTCTTT. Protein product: CASSRDRERTTEAFF.

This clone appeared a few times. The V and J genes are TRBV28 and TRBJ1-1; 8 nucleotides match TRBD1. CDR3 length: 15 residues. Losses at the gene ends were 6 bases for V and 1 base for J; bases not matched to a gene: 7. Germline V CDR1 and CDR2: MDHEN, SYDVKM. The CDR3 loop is CASRGDRYQNTEAFF. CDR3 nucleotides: TGTGCCAGCAGGGGGGACAGGTACCAGAACACTGAAGCTTTCTTT.

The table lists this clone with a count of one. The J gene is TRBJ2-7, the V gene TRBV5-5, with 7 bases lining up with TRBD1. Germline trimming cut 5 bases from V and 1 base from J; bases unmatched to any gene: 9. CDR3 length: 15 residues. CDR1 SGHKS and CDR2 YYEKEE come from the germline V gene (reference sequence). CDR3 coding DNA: TGTGCCAGCAGTTACAGGGGAATGGGATCCTACGAGCAGTACTTC. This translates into CASSYRGMGSYEQYF.

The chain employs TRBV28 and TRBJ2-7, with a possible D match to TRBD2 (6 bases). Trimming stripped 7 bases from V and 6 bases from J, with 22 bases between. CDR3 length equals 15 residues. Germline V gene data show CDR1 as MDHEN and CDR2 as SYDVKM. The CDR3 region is CASTTDGGALREQYF. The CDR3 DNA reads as TGTGCCAGCACCACGGACGGAGGGGCCTTGCGCGAGCAGTACTTC.